This TCR beta chain stems from a study of breast tumors, draining lymph nodes, adjacent tissues. Samples came from axillary lymph nodes draining the breast cancer. General study findings and limits: The lymph node origin of tumor T cells was framed as consistent with a hypothesis, not demonstrated.

This clonotype was seen repeatedly, ten times or more. Its antigen is currently unknown. MiXCR was run by TCRdb on the multiplex PCR reads, yielding one entry per CDR3 protein. The sample lists 120,000 to 150,000 distinct CDR3 sequences, approximately 32% occurring once. V was shortened by 1 base and J by 8 bases, with 21 bases between the two germline ends. The CDR3 has 18 amino acids. Germline V gives CDR1 LGHNT, CDR2 FRNRAP. The material sequenced was axillary lymph node tissue. This receptor was obtained from a female donor with breast cancer. Some clones in this sample may be carry-over from other donors' samples. The chain recombines TRBV12-5 with TRBJ2-6; weak D call: TRBD2 (6 bases). Written as DNA, the CDR3 is TGTGCTAGTGGTTTGGGAACATGGGGGACTCCGGGGACCAACGTCCTGACTTTC. Protein: CASGLGTWGTPGTNVLTF.